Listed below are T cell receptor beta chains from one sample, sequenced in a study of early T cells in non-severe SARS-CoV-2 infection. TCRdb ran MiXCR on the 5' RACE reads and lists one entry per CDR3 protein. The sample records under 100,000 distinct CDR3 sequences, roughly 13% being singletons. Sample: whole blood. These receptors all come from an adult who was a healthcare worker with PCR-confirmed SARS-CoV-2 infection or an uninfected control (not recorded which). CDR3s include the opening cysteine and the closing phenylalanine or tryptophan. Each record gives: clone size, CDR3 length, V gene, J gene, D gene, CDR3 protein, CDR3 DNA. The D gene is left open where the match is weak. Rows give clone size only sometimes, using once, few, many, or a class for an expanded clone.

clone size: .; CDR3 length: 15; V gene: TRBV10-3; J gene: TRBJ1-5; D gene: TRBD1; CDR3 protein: CAIARDRGRDQPQHF; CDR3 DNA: TGTGCCATAGCACGGGACAGGGGGCGCGATCAGCCCCAGCATTTT
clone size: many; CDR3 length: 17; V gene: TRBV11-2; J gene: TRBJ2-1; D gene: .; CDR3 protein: CASSSIGAPGSYNEQFF; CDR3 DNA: TGTGCCAGCAGCTCCATAGGCGCGCCGGGCTCCTACAATGAGCAGTTCTTC
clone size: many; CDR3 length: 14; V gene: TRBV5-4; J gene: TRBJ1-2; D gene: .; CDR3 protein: CASTDNSWDYGYTF; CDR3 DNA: TGTGCCAGCACGGATAACAGCTGGGACTATGGCTACACCTTC
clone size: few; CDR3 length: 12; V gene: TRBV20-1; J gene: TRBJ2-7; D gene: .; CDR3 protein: CSARTETYEQYF; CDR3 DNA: TGCAGTGCTAGGACGGAAACTTACGAGCAGTACTTC
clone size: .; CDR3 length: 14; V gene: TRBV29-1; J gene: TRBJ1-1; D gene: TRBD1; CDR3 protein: CSVASGTGFTEAFF; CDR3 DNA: TGCAGCGTTGCCTCCGGGACAGGGTTCACTGAAGCTTTCTTT
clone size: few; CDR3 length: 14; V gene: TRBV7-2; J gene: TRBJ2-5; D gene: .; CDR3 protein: CASSLEVYAETQYF; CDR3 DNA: TGTGCCAGCAGCTTAGAGGTCTACGCAGAGACCCAGTACTTC
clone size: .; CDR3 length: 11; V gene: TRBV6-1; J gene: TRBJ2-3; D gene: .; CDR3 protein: CASGWSVTALF; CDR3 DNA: TGTGCCAGCGGGTGGAGCGTAACGGCCCTTTTT
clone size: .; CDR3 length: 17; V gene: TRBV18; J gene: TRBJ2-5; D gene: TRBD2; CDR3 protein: CASSPRTSGGLQETQYF; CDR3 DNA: TGTGCCAGCTCACCACGGACTAGCGGGGGGCTCCAGGAGACCCAGTACTTC
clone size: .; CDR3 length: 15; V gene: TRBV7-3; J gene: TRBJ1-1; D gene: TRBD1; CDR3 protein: CASSPGQGYFSEAFF; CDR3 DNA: TGTGCCAGCAGCCCGGGACAGGGGTATTTTTCTGAAGCTTTCTTT
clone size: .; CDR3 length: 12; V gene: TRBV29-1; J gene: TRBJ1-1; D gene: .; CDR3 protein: CSATSGNTEAFF; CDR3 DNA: TGCAGCGCAACCTCCGGGAACACTGAAGCTTTCTTT
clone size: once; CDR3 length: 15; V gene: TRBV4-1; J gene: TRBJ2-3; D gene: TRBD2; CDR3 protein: CASSQIAGGTDTQYF; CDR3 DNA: TGCGCCAGCAGCCAAATAGCGGGGGGCACAGATACGCAGTATTTT
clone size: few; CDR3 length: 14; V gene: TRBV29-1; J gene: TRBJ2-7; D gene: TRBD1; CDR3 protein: CSVAGTGSSYEQYF; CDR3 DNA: TGCAGCGTAGCCGGGACAGGCAGCTCCTACGAGCAGTACTTC
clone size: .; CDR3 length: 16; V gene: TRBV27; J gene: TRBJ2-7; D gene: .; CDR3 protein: CASSPNSLRSSYEQYF; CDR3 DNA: TGTGCCAGCAGCCCTAACTCCCTAAGGAGCTCCTACGAGCAGTACTTC
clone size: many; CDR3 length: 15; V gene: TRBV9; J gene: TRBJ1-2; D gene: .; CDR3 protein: CASSVEVGLGRGYTF; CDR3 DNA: TGTGCCAGCAGCGTAGAGGTGGGACTCGGGCGTGGCTACACCTTC
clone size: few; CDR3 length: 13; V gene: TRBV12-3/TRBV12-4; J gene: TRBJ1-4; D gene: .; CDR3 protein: CASSLAPREKLFF; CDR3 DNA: TGTGCCAGCAGTTTAGCCCCTCGTGAAAAACTGTTTTTT